This passage covers 5 T cell receptor beta chains from one sample sequenced in a study of shared clonotypes between healthy human individuals. Here immunoSEQ multiplex PCR was the method, and the copy in TCRdb shows in-frame clones only, minus some. The table lists 2 million to 2.5 million clones, about 90% of them singletons. Sequenced material: naive CD4+ T cells from PBMCs. The subset: CD45RA+ positively selected. The receptors stem from a man between 18 and 29 years old in good health. Some clones in this sample may be carry-over from other donors' samples.

In regard to this clone: This CDR3 is also generated by other DNA sequences in the sample. This chain connects TRBV2 to TRBJ2-5; D is uncertain. CDR3 length: 13 amino acids. V lost 1 base, J lost 2 bases, and 5 bases lay in between. Germline-derived CDR1 and CDR2 are SNHLY and FYNNEI. The CDR3, as DNA: TGTGCCAGCAGTGAAGTCCGACAAGAGACCCAGTACTTC. This translates into CASSEVRQETQYF.

This CDR3 reads CASSVRLAGQTGELFF. CDR3 in DNA: TGTGCCAGCAGCGTACGACTAGCGGGACAGACCGGGGAGCTGTTTTTT. The chain recombines TRBV4-2 with TRBJ2-2, with 11 bases fitting TRBD2. The germline V gene has CDR1 LGHNA and CDR2 YNFKEQ. The CDR3 extends over 16 amino acids. The V segment lost 5 bases and the J segment 5 bases; nucleotides outside the gene matches: 7.

The chain has TRBV5-1 and TRBJ2-1; 8 positions match TRBD1. This CDR3 is 14 amino acids long. Germline V gene lookup returns CDR1 SGHRS and CDR2 YFSETQ. With V trimmed by 3 bases and J by 8 bases, 7 bases remained unmatched. The CDR3 nucleotides are TGCGCCAGCAGCTCGGGCCCAGGGGGCGATGAGCAGTTCTTC. Its translation is CASSSGPGGDEQFF.

This clone was seen a single time. The rearrangement uses TRBV4-1 and TRBJ2-5; TRBD1 agrees at 9 bases. The assigned J gene may be wrong: the sequence end matches TRBJ2-7 better. The CDR3 spans 15 residues. Germline V gene sequence: CDR1 MGHRA, CDR2 YSYEKL. The CDR3 sequence: CASSREGQGRYEQYF. DNA for the CDR3: TGCGCCAGCAGCCGTGAGGGACAGGGACGCTACGAGCAGTACTTC.

CDR3 nucleotides: TGTGCCATCAGTGAGCTAGCGGGATTCTCCGAGCAGTACTTC. Protein sequence: CAISELAGFSEQYF. The chain joins TRBV10-3 to TRBJ2-7; 9 nucleotides align to TRBD2. Germline V gives CDR1 ENHRY, CDR2 SYGVKD. The CDR3 consists of 14 residues. Germline trimming cut 2 bases from V and 6 bases from J; bases unmatched to any gene: 5.